This paragraph covers one T cell receptor (beta chain) sequence. In the original analysis: Quantification of nucleated cells was approximated via reference gene primer amplification. This table comes from immunoSEQ multiplex PCR, and its TCRdb copy is limited to in-frame clones, with some not included. That table supplies the V and J calls and clone size; D and trimming were determined from the DNA. The table records roughly 200,000 clones, approximately 85% of them present only once. The CDR3 sequence is 12 residues long. Germline V gene sequence: CDR1 SGHRS, CDR2 YFSETQ. V shed 5 bases and J shed 2 bases, with 8 bases lying between them. The data stem from a study of blood T cell repertoires in COVID-19. Study-level information: Researchers got acute and convalescent COVID-19 samples from the United States, Italy and Spain. The cDNA or gDNA used as material had been derived from T cells, B-cell-depleted T cells, or PBMCs.

The source material was peripheral blood. The sequence came from a woman aged 60 to 75 with acute or convalescent COVID-19. The rearrangement joins TRBV5-1 to TRBJ2-7, with D possibly matching TRBD2 (6 bases). CDR3 loop: CASRGRTYEQYF. The CDR3 bases are TGCGCCAGCAGGGGGAGGACCTACGAGCAGTACTTC.